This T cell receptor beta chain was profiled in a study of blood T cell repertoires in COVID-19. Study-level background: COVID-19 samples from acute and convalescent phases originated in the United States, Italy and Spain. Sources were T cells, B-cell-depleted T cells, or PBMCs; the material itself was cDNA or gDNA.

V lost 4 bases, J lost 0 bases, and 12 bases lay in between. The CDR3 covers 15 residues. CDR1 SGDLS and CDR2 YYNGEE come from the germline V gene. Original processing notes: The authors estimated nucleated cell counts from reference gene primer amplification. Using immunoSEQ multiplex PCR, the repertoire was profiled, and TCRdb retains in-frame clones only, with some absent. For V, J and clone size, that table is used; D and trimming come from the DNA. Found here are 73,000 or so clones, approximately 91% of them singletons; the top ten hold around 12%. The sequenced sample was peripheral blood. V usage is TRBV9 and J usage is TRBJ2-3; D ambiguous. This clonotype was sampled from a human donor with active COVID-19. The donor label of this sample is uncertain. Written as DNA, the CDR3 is TGTGCCAGCAGCCCCGATAGAAGTAGCACAGATACGCAGTATTTT. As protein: CASSPDRSSTDTQYF. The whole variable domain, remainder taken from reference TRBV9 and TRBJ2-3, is DSGVTQTPKHLITATGQRVTLRCSPRSGDLSVYWYQQSLDQGLQFLIQYYNGEERAKGNILERFSAQQFPDLHSELNLSSLELGDSALYFCASSPDRSSTDTQYFGPGTRLTVL.